The next 22 T cell receptor beta chains were all read from a single sample in a study of T-cell memory formation after mild COVID-19. TCRdb analysed the 5' RACE reads with MiXCR anew, one entry per CDR3 protein. The sample has some 7,100 distinct CDR3 sequences, roughly 58% seen once; the top ten hold under 3%. The sample taken for sequencing was PBMCs or a T cell subset sorted from them (not recorded which). All receptors come from an adult who had mild COVID-19 (a few samples of this study predate the infection). Cell type and time point are not known.

This clonotype is termed medium-sized. This sequence joins TRBV6-6 and TRBJ1-3; perhaps TRBD1 as D (5 bases). V lost 8 bases, J lost 4 bases, and 15 bases lay in between. CDR3 size: 14 residues. Germline V lookup: CDR1 MNHNY, CDR2 SVGAGI (reference sequence). The CDR3 nucleotides read TGTGCCAGCTCAATATCGTGGGGCGGAAACACCATATATTTT. It yields the protein CASSISWGGNTIYF.

V gene TRBV5-1 combines with J gene TRBJ2-3, with 12 bases lining up with TRBD2. Germline V gives CDR1 SGHRS, CDR2 YFSETQ. V was clipped by 4 bases and J by 1 base; unmatched bases: 4. This CDR3 comprises 16 residues. In DNA, the CDR3 is TGCGCCAGCAGCATACTAGCGGGGGGAGGCACAGATACGCAGTATTTT. It encodes CASSILAGGGTDTQYF.

The rearrangement joins TRBV6-5 to TRBJ2-5, with TRBD1 identical over 7 bases. With V trimmed by 7 bases and J by 4 bases, 6 bases remained unmatched. The CDR3 is 13 amino acids. In germline, CDR1 is MNHEY, CDR2 SVGAGI. The CDR3 nucleotides are TGTGCCAGCACTCCTCCAGGGGGAGAGACCCAGTACTTC. Its translation: CASTPPGGETQYF.

The chain uses TRBV20-1 and TRBJ2-7, with D maybe TRBD1 (6 bases). Trimming cost V 6 bases and J 2 bases, with 14 bases left between them. Germline V gene lookup returns CDR1 DFQATT and CDR2 SNEGSKA (reference sequence). The CDR3 length is 13 residues. CDR3 DNA: TGCAGTGCAAGGGGACACCGACCCTACGAGCAGTACTTC. It is translated as CSARGHRPYEQYF.

This chain links TRBV6-1 with TRBJ2-2; D uncertain. The CDR3 spans 13 residues. Trimming took 7 bases from V and 2 from J, leaving 8 bases between them. CDR1 is MNHNS and CDR2 is SASEGT in the germline V gene. The CDR3, as DNA: TGTGCCAGCATTTTGATAAACACCGGGGAGCTGTTTTTT. Protein product: CASILINTGELFF.

Within the sample, this clonotype is medium-sized. The chain uses TRBV3-1 and TRBJ1-6; possible D gene TRBD1, 5 bases. Germline V CDR1 and CDR2: LGHDT, YNNKEL (reference sequence). This CDR3 has 15 amino acids. Trimming took 0 bases from V and 10 from J, leaving 13 bases between them. CDR3 sequence reads: CASSQDHGGPSPLHF. DNA of the CDR3: TGTGCCAGCAGCCAAGATCACGGGGGTCCCTCACCCCTCCACTTT.

By share, this clonotype counts as medium-sized. The chain uses TRBV20-1 and TRBJ2-5, with 10 positions matching TRBD2. The CDR3 spans 14 residues. Germline V gives CDR1 DFQATT, CDR2 SNEGSKA (reference sequence). Germline trimming cut 6 bases from V and 0 bases from J; bases unmatched to any gene: 4. The CDR3 DNA follows: TGCAGTGCAACAGGACTAGCGGACCAAGAGACCCAGTACTTC. Amino acids: CSATGLADQETQYF.

This clonotype ranks as medium-sized. The rearrangement links TRBV4-1 to TRBJ2-2, with 7 bases matching TRBD2. The CDR3 has 17 residues. CDR1 MGHRA and CDR2 YSYEKL come from the germline V gene. V lost 4 bases, J lost 1 base, and 9 bases stayed unmatched. The CDR3: CASSLTLGGVNTGELFF. CDR3 DNA sequence: TGCGCCAGCAGCCTCACTTTGGGGGGGGTGAACACCGGGGAGCTGTTTTTT.

A single count supports this clonotype. The V gene is TRBV6-2 or TRBV6-3, the J gene TRBJ2-5; maybe TRBD1 (5 bases). CDR1 is MNHEY and CDR2 is SVGEGT in the germline V gene. Trimming pared 6 bases from V and 2 bases from J, leaving 7 bases between. CDR3 length equals 12 residues. The CDR3 reads CASSDSQETQYF. The CDR3 DNA reads TGTGCCAGCAGCGACAGTCAAGAGACCCAGTACTTC.

The chain uses TRBV20-1 and TRBJ2-7; perhaps D is TRBD1 or TRBD2 (5 bases each). CDR1 and CDR2 (germline): DFQATT, SNEGSKA (reference sequence). This CDR3 is 14 amino acids long. Trimming shortened V by 0 bases and J by 2 bases, and 11 bases separated the two germline ends. The CDR3 sequence: CSARERAGTYEQYF. CDR3 in DNA: TGCAGTGCTAGAGAGCGGGCAGGGACCTACGAGCAGTACTTC.

V and J are TRBV6-2 or TRBV6-3 and TRBJ2-1; D uncertain. Germline CDR1 is MNHEY and CDR2 is SVGEGT. V lost 2 bases to trimming and J lost 9 bases, with 14 bases between them. The CDR3 is 14 residues long. Here the CDR3 reads CASSYGLVVFEQFF. CDR3 nucleotide sequence: TGTGCCAGCAGTTACGGGCTAGTAGTCTTTGAGCAGTTCTTC.

This clonotype is deemed medium-sized (0.01 to 0.1%). This chain joins TRBV6-5 and TRBJ2-1, with TRBD2 matching over 15 bases. Trimming took 6 bases from V and 0 from J; bases not matched to a gene: 12. Germline V lookup: CDR1 MNHEY, CDR2 SVGAGI. CDR3 length equals 20 residues. DNA of the CDR3: TGTGCCAGCAGCGGGCTACCGGGACTAGCGGGGGGCAGCTCCTACAATGAGCAGTTCTTC. This sequence encodes CASSGLPGLAGGSSYNEQFF.

V gene TRBV7-3 combines with J gene TRBJ2-1; no reliable D call. V shed 0 bases and J shed 8 bases, with 2 bases lying between them. The CDR3 is 11 amino acids. Germline V CDR1 and CDR2: SGHTA, FQGTGA. CDR3 nucleotides: TGTGCCAGCAGCTTAACCGATGAGCAGTTCTTC. Translating it yields CASSLTDEQFF.

By share, this clonotype counts as medium-sized (0.01 to 0.1%). V and J are TRBV15 and TRBJ2-5; D remains ambiguous. Germline V lookup: CDR1 LNHNV, CDR2 YYDKDF (reference sequence). The CDR3 is 16 amino acids. V was cut by 0 bases and J by 5 bases, with 16 bases left in between. CDR3 DNA sequence: TGTGCCACCAGCAGAGAGGCGATTCCCCCTAAGGAGACCCAGTACTTC. As protein: CATSREAIPPKETQYF.

This clonotype is labeled as medium-sized. The chain is built from TRBV12-3 or TRBV12-4 and TRBJ1-4, with 8 bases fitting TRBD1. The CDR3 runs 15 residues. The J segment lost 7 bases and the V segment lost 6 bases, leaving 10 bases of the junction unmatched. The chain's CDR3 is CASRRLDREGEKLFF. CDR3 coding DNA: TGTGCCAGCAGACGCCTGGACAGGGAAGGTGAAAAACTGTTTTTT.

The rearrangement links TRBV4-1 to TRBJ1-1; TRBD1 matches at 8 bases. Unmatched junction bases numbered 6, after V lost 2 bases and J lost 7 bases. The CDR3 contains 14 residues. CDR1 is MGHRA, CDR2 YSYEKL, per germline. Here the CDR3 reads CASSQPTGEDEAFF. The CDR3 region has the DNA TGCGCCAGCAGCCAACCGACAGGGGAGGATGAAGCTTTCTTT.

This clonotype rates as medium-sized (0.01 to 0.1%). The rearrangement joins TRBV20-1 to TRBJ2-7; 12 bases map to TRBD1. Germline loops: CDR1 DFQATT, CDR2 SNEGSKA (reference sequence). There are 14 residues in the CDR3. The J segment lost 4 bases and the V segment lost 4 bases, leaving 5 bases of the junction unmatched. CDR3 in amino acids: CSAIPGQGAYEQYF. The CDR3 region has the DNA TGCAGTGCTATACCGGGACAGGGGGCATACGAGCAGTACTTC.

By share of the sample, this clonotype is medium-sized. This sequence joins TRBV27 and TRBJ2-3; D gene unclear. The germline gives CDR1 MNHEY, CDR2 SMNVEV (reference sequence). The ends were cut back, 1 base at V and 6 bases at J, with 5 bases in the middle. CDR3 length equals 12 residues. The CDR3 is CASSLLGDTQYF. The CDR3 DNA is TGTGCCAGCAGTTTATTAGGGGATACGCAGTATTTT.

The J gene is TRBJ2-7, the V gene TRBV5-1; D unresolved. The length of the CDR3 is 13 residues. Trimming cost V 4 bases and J 0 bases, with 8 bases left between them. Germline CDR1 SGHRS, CDR2 YFSETQ. CDR3 loop: CASSLGSSYEQYF. In DNA, the CDR3 is TGCGCCAGCAGCCTGGGCAGCTCCTACGAGCAGTACTTC.

This clonotype rates as medium-sized. V is TRBV4-1 and J is TRBJ2-2; D gene unclear. The V end was cut by 0 bases, the J end by 3 bases, with 8 bases between. In germline, CDR1 is MGHRA, CDR2 YSYEKL. The CDR3 is 15 amino acids. CDR3 nucleotides: TGCGCCAGCAGCCAAGATCTGGAGTACACCGGGGAGCTGTTTTTT. Encoded protein: CASSQDLEYTGELFF.

This rearrangement joins TRBV4-1 to TRBJ2-3; no firm D call. V was clipped by 3 bases and J by 6 bases, with 19 bases between them. This CDR3 is 16 amino acids long. CDR1 and CDR2 (germline): MGHRA, YSYEKL. The CDR3 sequence: CASSHLGRARMDTQYF. CDR3 DNA sequence: TGCGCCAGCAGCCACCTCGGACGTGCGCGGATGGATACGCAGTATTTT.

This clonotype was detected many times. The V and J genes are TRBV20-1 and TRBJ1-1; a weak D match, TRBD1 (5 bases). CDR1 is DFQATT and CDR2 is SNEGSKA in the germline V gene (reference sequence). The CDR3 runs 16 residues. V dropped 2 bases and J dropped 10 bases, with 26 bases sitting between them. The CDR3: CSARPPSTRDDSGAFF. CDR3 sequence (DNA): TGCAGTGCTAGACCTCCGTCGACACGGGACGATTCCGGAGCTTTCTTT.